This TCR beta chain was identified in a study of cytomegalovirus exposure and HLA in healthy donors. Overall study context: Per a later analysis, the 666 first-cohort and approximately 120 validation repertoires shared one platform. Study-wide points: Clusters of TCRs from the first cohort tended to co-occur in the roughly 120 validation repertoires (as a later analysis found). The study designated fewer than 200 TCR beta chains cytomegalovirus-associated. The majority of TCR sequences were rare, yet some public TCRs appeared in many donors.

Germline CDR1 and CDR2: MNHNS and SASEGT. The CDR3 spans 13 residues. The V end lost 2 bases, the J end lost 1 base, and 5 bases lay between the germline ends. On this clone: Antigen: not known.

Clones were read by immunoSEQ multiplex PCR, and TCRdb kept only the in-frame ones, dropping some. The sample holds some 59,000 clones, over 85% seen once. The source is a woman aged 18 to 35 in good health and CMV-seropositive. This chain connects TRBV6-1 to TRBJ1-1; D call uncertain. The sequenced material came from PBMCs. The CDR3 sequence: CASSESENTEAFF. For the CDR3, the DNA is TGTGCCAGCAGTGAATCAGAGAACACTGAAGCTTTCTTT.